This T cell receptor beta chain was documented in a study of T cell clones after liver transplantation. Study in general: A pre-transplant mixed lymphocyte reaction with TCRbeta sequencing defined graft-donor-reactive clones followed in post-transplant blood.

The protocol was immunoSEQ multiplex PCR, while the TCRdb copy is restricted to in-frame clones and leaves out a portion. Of some 12,000 clones listed, approximately 73% are singletons. Thawed unstimulated PBMCs were FACS-sorted by CD3, CD4 and CD8 into two populations. Germline CDR1 reads MNHEY; CDR2 reads SMNVEV (reference sequence). The CDR3 contains 17 residues. J was trimmed by 2 bases and V by 3 bases; bases with no gene match: 11. The sample consisted of CD8+ T cells from blood, taken at the 22-month timepoint. This chain connects TRBV27 to TRBJ2-3; TRBD2 aligns across 7 bases. The clonotype comes from a human patient who received a liver transplant. Some T cells may be supplied by the graft donor. The CDR3 protein is CASSFWAGRGDTDTQYF. In DNA form, the CDR3 reads TGTGCCAGCAGTTTTTGGGCGGGACGGGGGGACACAGATACGCAGTATTTT.